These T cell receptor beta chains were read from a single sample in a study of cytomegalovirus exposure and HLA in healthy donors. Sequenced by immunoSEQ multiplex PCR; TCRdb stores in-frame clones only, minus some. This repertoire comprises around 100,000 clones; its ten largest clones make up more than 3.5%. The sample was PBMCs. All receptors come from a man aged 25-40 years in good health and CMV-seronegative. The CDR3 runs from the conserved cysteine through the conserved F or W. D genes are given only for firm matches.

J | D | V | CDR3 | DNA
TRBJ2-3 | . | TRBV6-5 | CASAVLSTDTQYF | TGTGCCAGCGCGGTACTTAGCACAGATACGCAGTATTTT
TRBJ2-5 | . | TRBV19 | CASSIGDRRLFQETQYF | TGTGCCAGTAGTATCGGAGACAGGCGCCTCTTTCAAGAGACCCAGTACTTC
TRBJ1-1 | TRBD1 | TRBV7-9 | CASTETGMNTEAFF | TGTGCCAGCACCGAGACAGGGATGAACACTGAAGCTTTCTTT
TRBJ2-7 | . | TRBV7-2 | CASSSESSPTYEQYF | TGTGCCAGCAGCTCGGAGTCCTCCCCCACCTACGAGCAGTACTTC
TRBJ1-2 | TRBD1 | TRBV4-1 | CASSHPTGEYGYTF | TGCGCCAGCAGCCATCCGACAGGGGAATATGGCTACACCTTC
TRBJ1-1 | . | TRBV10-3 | CAISESRGGDTEAFF | TGTGCCATCAGTGAGTCTAGGGGGGGGGACACTGAAGCTTTCTTT
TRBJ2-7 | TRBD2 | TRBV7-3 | CASSLSGGYEQYF | TGTGCCAGCAGCCTTAGCGGGGGCTACGAGCAGTACTTC
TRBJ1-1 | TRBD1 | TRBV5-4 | CASRPARAQGVGAEAFF | TGTGCCAGCAGACCCGCCCGGGCCCAGGGGGTGGGTGCTGAAGCTTTCTTT
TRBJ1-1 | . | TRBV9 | CASSVETDEAGGTEAFF | TGTGCCAGCAGCGTAGAGACAGACGAAGCGGGAGGCACTGAAGCTTTCTTT
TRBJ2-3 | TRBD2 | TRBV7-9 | CASSLVGGGRYTQYF | TGTGCCAGCAGCTTGGTTGGCGGGGGGAGATATACGCAGTATTTT
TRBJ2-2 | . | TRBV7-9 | CASSAQQGTGELFF | TGTGCCAGCAGCGCCCAACAGGGCACCGGGGAGCTGTTTTTT
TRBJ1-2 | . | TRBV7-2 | CASSLSSNYGYTF | TGTGCCAGCAGCTTAAGCTCTAACTATGGCTACACCTTC
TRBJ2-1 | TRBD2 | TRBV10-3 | CAIRPSGDNNEQFF | TGTGCCATCAGGCCTAGCGGGGATAACAATGAGCAGTTCTTC
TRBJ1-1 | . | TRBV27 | CASSLLGGDTEAFF | TGTGCCAGCAGTTTATTAGGGGGAGACACTGAAGCTTTCTTT
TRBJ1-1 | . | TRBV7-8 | CASTKQASTEAFF | TGTGCCAGCACCAAGCAGGCGAGCACTGAAGCTTTCTTT
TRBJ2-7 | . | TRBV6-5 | CASSSTGSSYEQYF | TGTGCCAGCAGTTCGACAGGTAGCTCCTACGAGCAGTACTTC
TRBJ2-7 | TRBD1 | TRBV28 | CASNRGTGGQYEQYF | TGTGCCAGCAACCGGGGGACAGGGGGCCAATACGAGCAGTACTTC